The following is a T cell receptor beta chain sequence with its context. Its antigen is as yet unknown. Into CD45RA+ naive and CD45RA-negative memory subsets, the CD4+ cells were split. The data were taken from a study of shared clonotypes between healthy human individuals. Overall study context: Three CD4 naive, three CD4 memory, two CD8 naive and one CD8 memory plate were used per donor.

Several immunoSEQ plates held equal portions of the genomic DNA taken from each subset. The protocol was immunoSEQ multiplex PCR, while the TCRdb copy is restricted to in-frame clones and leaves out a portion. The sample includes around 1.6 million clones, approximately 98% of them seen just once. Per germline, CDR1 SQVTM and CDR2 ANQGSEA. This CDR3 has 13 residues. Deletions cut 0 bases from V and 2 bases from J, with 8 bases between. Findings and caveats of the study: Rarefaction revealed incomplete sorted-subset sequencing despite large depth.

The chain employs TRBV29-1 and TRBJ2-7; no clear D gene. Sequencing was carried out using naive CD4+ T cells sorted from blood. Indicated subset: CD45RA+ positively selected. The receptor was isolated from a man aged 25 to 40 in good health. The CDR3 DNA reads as TGCAGCGTTGAAGATAGGGCTACCTACGAGCAGTACTTC. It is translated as CSVEDRATYEQYF.